The 20 T cell receptor beta chains in this list originate from one sample, sequenced in a study of vaccination effects on CD4 cells after COVID-19. These receptors' antigens are unknown. Generated by immunoSEQ multiplex PCR, the TCRdb table keeps only in-frame clones and is missing some. Seen here are about 71,000 clones, around 76% observed once, and the top ten hold about 4%. Viral peptide pools were used in the ViraFEST assay to expand antigen-specific CD4+ T cells, and sequencing came afterward. Having been cultured for about ten days, the cells underwent CD4+ T cell isolation. Absence of prior SARS-CoV-2 infection characterized the vaccine recipients, who showed negative nucleocapsid antibodies. The sequenced sample was CD4+ T cells from PBMCs cultured with HCoV-OC43 spike peptides, obtained before COVID-19 vaccination. Stated subset: HCoV-OC43 spike overlapping peptide pool stimulation. Receptors originate from a human donor who received a COVID-19 vaccine.

V gene TRBV9 combines with J gene TRBJ1-6; the D is unclear. Germline V gives CDR1 SGDLS, CDR2 YYNGEE. This CDR3 spans 14 amino acids. V gave up 4 bases and J gave up 4 bases, with 9 bases separating them. This CDR3 reads CASSPRVYNSPLHF. CDR3 nucleotides: TGTGCCAGCAGCCCGCGGGTTTATAATTCACCCCTCCACTTT. The full variable domain, with the rest looked up from reference TRBV9 and TRBJ1-6, is DSGVTQTPKHLITATGQRVTLRCSPRSGDLSVYWYQQSLDQGLQFLIQYYNGEERAKGNILERFSAQQFPDLHSELNLSSLELGDSALYFCASSPRVYNSPLHFGNGTRLTVT.

This chain uses TRBV6-5 with TRBJ2-7, with 11 bases that match TRBD1. The CDR3 consists of 15 residues. Germline V gene data show CDR1 as MNHEY and CDR2 as SVGAGI. V shed 7 bases and J 1 base; nucleotides not matched to a gene: 6. Written as DNA, the CDR3 is TGTGCCAGCACATCCGGGACAGGGGGTTCCTACGAGCAGTACGTC. Translated: CASTSGTGGSYEQYV.

The chain joins TRBV9 to TRBJ1-6, with TRBD1 identical over 9 bases. The junction had 4 bases not matched to a gene; V was cut back by 5 bases and J by 7 bases. Germline V gene lookup returns CDR1 SGDLS and CDR2 YYNGEE. The CDR3 is 14 amino acids. The DNA for the CDR3 is TGTGCCAGCAGAGCAACAGGGGGCAATTCACCCCTCCACTTT. It specifies CASRATGGNSPLHF. The whole variable domain, remainder taken from reference TRBV9 and TRBJ1-6, is DSGVTQTPKHLITATGQRVTLRCSPRSGDLSVYWYQQSLDQGLQFLIQYYNGEERAKGNILERFSAQQFPDLHSELNLSSLELGDSALYFCASRATGGNSPLHFGNGTRLTVT.

This clone was seen only once. This chain joins TRBV5-6 and TRBJ2-5; 7 nucleotides agree with TRBD1. V shed 4 bases, J shed 2 bases, and the junction held 5 bases outside the gene matches. Germline V gene data show CDR1 as SGHDT and CDR2 as YYEEEE. The CDR3 has 14 amino acids. The CDR3 nucleotides read TGTGCCAGCAGCCCACAGGGGACACAAGAGACCCAGTACTTC. Its protein is CASSPQGTQETQYF.

V gene TRBV10-3 combines with J gene TRBJ2-7, with 9 bases identical to TRBD1. With V trimmed by 6 bases and J by 4 bases, 13 bases remained unmatched. This CDR3 has 16 amino acids. Germline V gene lookup returns CDR1 ENHRY and CDR2 SYGVKD. CDR3 nucleotides: TGTGCCATCAGCCCTGGTGTGGGACAGGGTGATTACGAGCAGTACGTC. Its translation is CAISPGVGQGDYEQYV.

Here the CDR3 reads CASSPSGVNTDTQYF. The DNA of the CDR3 is TGTGCCAGCTCACCATCAGGGGTAAACACAGATACGCAGTATTTT. The V call is TRBV18, the J call TRBJ2-3, with a possible D match to TRBD1 (6 bases). Germline CDR1 reads KGHSH; CDR2 reads LQKENI. V gave up 2 bases and J gave up 2 bases, with 11 bases separating them. The CDR3 is 15 residues long.

The rearrangement joins TRBV6-5 to TRBJ2-7; D is possibly TRBD1 or TRBD2 (5 bases each). The germline CDR1 and CDR2 sequences are MNHEY and SVGAGI. V lost 2 bases and J 0 bases, leaving 8 bases between the germline ends. CDR3 length equals 14 residues. This CDR3 is CASSYGGDSYEQYV. CDR3 sequence (DNA): TGTGCCAGCAGTTACGGGGGTGACTCCTACGAGCAGTACGTC.

The rearrangement links TRBV25-1 to TRBJ1-2; the D gene is possibly TRBD1 (5 bases). Germline CDR1 MGHDK, CDR2 SYGVNS. There are 15 residues in the CDR3. Trimming took off 1 base at V and 1 base at J, with 10 bases between the two ends. The CDR3 region has the DNA TGTGCCAGCAGTGAATTCGGGGCCGGTAACTATGGCTACACCTTC. This encodes CASSEFGAGNYGYTF.

This sequence joins TRBV25-1 and TRBJ2-6, with D maybe TRBD2 (6 bases). V lost 3 bases and J lost 0, with 6 bases in between. Germline V lookup: CDR1 MGHDK, CDR2 SYGVNS. The CDR3 contains 15 residues. The CDR3 loop is CASSERGSGANVLTF. Written as DNA, the CDR3 is TGTGCCAGCAGTGAGCGGGGCTCTGGGGCCAACGTCCTGACTTTC.

This clone has only a few counts. V and J are TRBV19 and TRBJ1-6; D is possibly TRBD1 (5 bases). CDR1 and CDR2 from the germline V gene are LNHDA and SQIVND (reference sequence). The V end lost 6 bases, the J end lost 5 bases, and 11 bases lay between the germline ends. This CDR3 region has 14 residues. CDR3 sequence reads: CASRVGQDNSPLHF. DNA for the CDR3: TGTGCCAGTAGGGTTGGACAAGATAATTCACCCCTCCACTTT.

This rearrangement joins TRBV28 to TRBJ1-4; D not resolved. CDR3 length: 15 amino acids. V shed 6 bases and J shed 3 bases, with 14 bases lying between them. CDR1 and CDR2 from the germline V gene are MDHEN and SYDVKM. In DNA, the CDR3 is TGTGCCAGCAGCCTCGCCGGGGTCCCTAATGAAAAACTGTTTTTT. It is translated as CASSLAGVPNEKLFF.

The chain combines TRBV2 with TRBJ1-1, with TRBD1 matching 8 bases. Germline assignment: CDR1 SNHLY and CDR2 FYNNEI. The junction had 2 bases not matched to a gene; V was cut back by 4 bases and J by 1 base. The CDR3 length is 14 residues. The CDR3 is CASSADRGNTEAFF. The CDR3 DNA reads as TGTGCCAGCAGTGCCGACAGGGGGAACACTGAAGCTTTCTTT.

The sample holds one count of this clone. This chain uses TRBV5-4 with TRBJ1-4, with 11 bases lining up with TRBD1. The CDR3 has 15 amino acids. V lost 2 bases to trimming and J lost 7 bases; unmatched junction nucleotides: 4. Germline V gene data show CDR1 as SGHNT and CDR2 as YYREEE (reference sequence). CDR3 coding DNA: TGTGCCAGCAGCTTTTCCGGGACAGGGGGTGAAAAACTGTTTTTT. This gives the protein CASSFSGTGGEKLFF.

The CDR3 here is CSVDRGAETQYF. The CDR3 DNA reads as TGCAGCGTTGACAGGGGGGCGGAGACCCAGTACTTC. V is TRBV29-1 and J is TRBJ2-5, with D tentatively TRBD1 (7 bases). The V and J ends lost 3 bases and 5 bases respectively, with 10 bases between them. CDR1 and CDR2 (germline): SQVTM, ANQGSEA. The CDR3 is 12 residues long.

The chain links TRBV4-1 to TRBJ2-1; possible D gene TRBD1, 6 bases. With 1 base removed from V and 5 bases from J, the gap between germline ends came to 15 bases. Per the germline V gene, CDR1 is MGHRA and CDR2 is YSYEKL. This CDR3 spans 16 amino acids. Here the CDR3 reads CASSQVQWGQNNEQFF. CDR3 sequence (DNA): TGCGCCAGCAGCCAAGTTCAGTGGGGGCAGAACAATGAGCAGTTCTTC.

The CDR3 DNA is TGCGCCAGCATCCAGGACAGGGGCCATCAGCCCCAGCATTTT. Protein sequence: CASIQDRGHQPQHF. The chain is built from TRBV5-1 and TRBJ1-5, with 9 bases that match TRBD1. V lost 6 bases, J lost 5 bases, and 6 bases stayed unmatched. Germline values: CDR1 SGHRS, CDR2 YFSETQ. The CDR3 loop spans 14 amino acids.

This clone was picked up a small number of times. This rearrangement joins TRBV7-8 to TRBJ1-3, with a possible D match to TRBD1 (5 bases). Trimming removed 5 bases from V and 0 bases from J, with 11 bases in between. The CDR3 loop spans 15 amino acids. Germline V gives CDR1 SGHVS, CDR2 FQNEAQ. The CDR3 spells CASSPGVNSGNTIYF. The CDR3 coding sequence is TGTGCCAGCAGCCCGGGGGTTAACTCTGGAAACACCATATATTTT.

The chain employs TRBV19 and TRBJ2-6; 11 bases agree with TRBD1. The germline V gene encodes CDR1 LNHDA and CDR2 SQIVND (reference sequence). V dropped 6 bases and J dropped 0; count of bases not matched to a gene: 10. This CDR3 comprises 19 residues. In DNA, the CDR3 is TGTGCCAGTAGGGTTAAGGGACAGGGGGAACGCTCTGGGGCCAACGTCCTGACTTTC. This sequence encodes CASRVKGQGERSGANVLTF. The entire variable domain, with the rest obtained from reference TRBV19 and TRBJ2-6, is as follows: DGGITQSPKYLFRKEGQNVTLSCEQNLNHDAMYWYRQDPGQGLRLIYYSQIVNDFQKGDIAEGYSVSREKKESFPLTVTSAQKNPTAFYLCASRVKGQGERSGANVLTFGAGSRLTVL.

The chain combines TRBV6-1 with TRBJ1-2; tentative D call: TRBD1 (6 bases). This CDR3 region has 14 residues. Germline loops: CDR1 MNHNS, CDR2 SASEGT. Deletions cut 0 bases from V and 6 bases from J, with 11 bases between. For the CDR3, the DNA is TGTGCCAGCAGTGAAGCTCACGGGGGGCATGGCTACACCTTC. Protein product: CASSEAHGGHGYTF.

The chain carries TRBV7-3 and TRBJ2-1, with 10 bases fitting TRBD1. Trimming cost V 1 base and J 7 bases; bases outside gene matches: 4. Germline CDR1 is SGHTA and CDR2 is FQGTGA. The CDR3 has 15 residues. The CDR3 region has the DNA TGTGCCAGCAGCTTAATAGGGACAGGGGATAATGAGCAGTTCTTC. Amino acid sequence: CASSLIGTGDNEQFF.